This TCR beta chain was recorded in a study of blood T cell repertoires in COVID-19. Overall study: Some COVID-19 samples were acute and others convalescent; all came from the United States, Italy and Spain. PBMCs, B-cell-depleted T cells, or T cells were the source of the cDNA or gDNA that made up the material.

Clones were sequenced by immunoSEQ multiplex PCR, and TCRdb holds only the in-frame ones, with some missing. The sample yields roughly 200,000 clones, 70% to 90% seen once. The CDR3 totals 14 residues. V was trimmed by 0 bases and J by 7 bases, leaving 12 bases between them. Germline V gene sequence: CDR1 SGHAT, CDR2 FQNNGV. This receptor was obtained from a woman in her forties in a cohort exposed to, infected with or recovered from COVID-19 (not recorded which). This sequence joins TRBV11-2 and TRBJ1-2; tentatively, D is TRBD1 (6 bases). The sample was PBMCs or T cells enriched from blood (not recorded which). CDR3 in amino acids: CASSLDDRIGGYTF. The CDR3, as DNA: TGTGCCAGCAGCTTAGATGACAGGATTGGTGGCTACACCTTC.